Many counts were recorded for the clone carrying this TCR beta chain. Sampled blood dates from first hyperthyroidism diagnosis, and it precedes any ophthalmopathy symptoms. PBMCs were collected from an approximately 10 ml volume of fresh peripheral blood. There were TCR beta CDR3 regions amplified from RNA transcripts. TCR CDR3 regions were first amplified by RT-PCR with HTBI primers. TCRdb itself ran the multiplex PCR reads through MiXCR, one entry per CDR3 protein. The data show fewer than 900,000 distinct CDR3 sequences, around 20% seen once. Trimming shortened V by 6 bases and J by 9 bases, and 12 bases separated the two germline ends. The CDR3 covers 12 residues. The data originate from a study of T cells in Graves' hyperthyroidism and ophthalmopathy.

Sequencing was performed on blood. The clonotype was recovered from a woman in her forties or fifties with Graves' hyperthyroidism that later progressed to Graves' ophthalmopathy. The V call is TRBV12-3 or TRBV12-4, the J call TRBJ1-5; D remains unclear. The CDR3, as DNA: TGTGCCAGCAGAAGGACGGAGGGGCCCCAGCATTTT. The encoded protein is CASRRTEGPQHF.